The 27 T cell receptor beta chains below were found in one sample sequenced in a study of OX40 agonist ivuxolimab in advanced cancers. Method: immunoSEQ multiplex PCR; TCRdb's copy keeps in-frame clones and lacks some. The sample includes 50,000 to 55,000 clones, over 70% seen only once; the top ten take 3.9%. This sample comprised CD4+ or CD8+ T cells sorted from blood, obtained in a trial of the OX40 agonist ivuxolimab. The receptors stem from an adult with an advanced solid tumor such as melanoma, head and neck, liver or kidney cancer.

This sequence joins TRBV6-1 and TRBJ2-7, with 10 bases lining up with TRBD1. The ends lost 7 bases at V and 2 bases at J; junction bases unmatched: 8. The CDR3 runs to 15 residues. Germline loops: CDR1 MNHNS, CDR2 SASEGT. DNA of the CDR3: TGTGCCAGCAACCCGGACAGGGGGACTCCCTACGAGCAGTACTTC. As protein: CASNPDRGTPYEQYF.

The chain uses TRBV9 and TRBJ2-7; 7 bases map to TRBD1. The J segment lost 4 bases and the V segment lost 4 bases, leaving 11 bases of the junction unmatched. The CDR3 totals 15 residues. Germline CDR1 is SGDLS and CDR2 is YYNGEE. The CDR3 spells CASSMGQYGTYEQYF. CDR3 nucleotides: TGTGCCAGCAGCATGGGACAGTACGGGACGTACGAGCAGTACTTC. The full variable domain, rest sourced from reference TRBV9 and TRBJ2-7, is DSGVTQTPKHLITATGQRVTLRCSPRSGDLSVYWYQQSLDQGLQFLIQYYNGEERAKGNILERFSAQQFPDLHSELNLSSLELGDSALYFCASSMGQYGTYEQYFGPGTRLTVT.

This sequence joins TRBV27 and TRBJ2-7; a possible D gene is TRBD2 (6 bases). V lost 5 bases and J lost 3, with 14 bases in between. CDR1 is MNHEY and CDR2 is SMNVEV in the germline V gene (reference sequence). CDR3 length: 14 amino acids. This chain's CDR3 is CASSPGLGIYEQYF. Written as DNA, the CDR3 is TGTGCCAGCAGTCCGGGACTGGGGATCTACGAGCAGTACTTC.

This clone has just one count. J is TRBJ2-4 and V is TRBV28; D call uncertain. V lost 2 bases and J lost 5, with 7 bases in between. Germline V lookup: CDR1 MDHEN, CDR2 SYDVKM. The CDR3 sequence is 13 residues long. This CDR3 reads CASSLISENIQYF. The CDR3 region has the DNA TGTGCCAGCAGTTTAATCAGCGAAAACATTCAGTACTTC.

This clone was seen only once. This chain uses TRBV5-1 with TRBJ2-1; 11 positions match TRBD2. Trimming cost V 2 bases and J 6 bases; bases outside gene matches: 13. From germline, CDR1 is SGHRS and CDR2 YFSETQ. The CDR3 length is 18 residues. The CDR3 region has the DNA TGCGCCAGCAGCTTTTCGCTAGCGGGAGGTCCCACAGGCAATGAGCAGTTCTTC. Protein product: CASSFSLAGGPTGNEQFF.

J is TRBJ1-2 and V is TRBV29-1; D is uncertain. This CDR3 has 11 amino acids. V lost 4 bases to trimming and J lost 6 bases, with 9 bases between them. Germline loops: CDR1 SQVTM, CDR2 ANQGSEA. The CDR3 nucleotides are TGCAGCGTTGGTAAGGGAGATGGCTACACCTTC. Protein product: CSVGKGDGYTF.

The chain links TRBV25-1 to TRBJ1-2; 7 bases line up with TRBD1. Germline V gene sequence: CDR1 MGHDK, CDR2 SYGVNS. V shed 7 bases, J shed 3 bases, and the junction held 5 bases outside the gene matches. CDR3 length: 13 amino acids. DNA of the CDR3: TGTGCCAGCACCTCCGGGACAGACTATGGCTACACCTTC. Protein product: CASTSGTDYGYTF.

The chain couples TRBV5-1 to TRBJ1-1, with a tentative D call TRBD1 (6 bases). This CDR3 comprises 14 residues. V was pared by 1 base and J by 5 bases, with 12 bases between. CDR1 and CDR2 from the germline V gene are SGHRS and YFSETQ. The CDR3 is CASSLWGAGTEAFF. The CDR3 coding sequence is TGCGCCAGCAGCTTGTGGGGGGCCGGTACTGAAGCTTTCTTT.

The chain links TRBV7-2 to TRBJ1-2; D is undetermined. Looked up from germline, CDR1 is SGHTA and CDR2 is FQGNSA. This CDR3 spans 12 amino acids. With 7 bases removed from V and 0 bases from J, the gap between germline ends came to 6 bases. The CDR3 protein is CASTGSNYGYTF. The CDR3 region has the DNA TGTGCCAGCACAGGATCTAACTATGGCTACACCTTC.

This clone was counted a single time. The genes are TRBV6-5 and TRBJ1-5, with 8 bases that match TRBD1. Unmatched junction bases numbered 7, after V lost 6 bases and J lost 3 bases. Germline CDR1 is MNHEY and CDR2 is SVGAGI. The CDR3 is 15 amino acids. The CDR3 bases are TGTGCCAGCAGAACCGGGACAGGTTCCAATCAGCCCCAGCATTTT. It yields the protein CASRTGTGSNQPQHF.

The J gene is TRBJ2-1, the V gene TRBV10-3; tentative D call: TRBD2 (6 bases). Germline lookup yields CDR1 ENHRY and CDR2 SYGVKD. The V end was cut by 0 bases, the J end by 3 bases, with 9 bases between. The CDR3 length is 15 residues. The CDR3 DNA reads TGTGCCATCAGTGAGTCGAGCGGGCGCTACAATGAGCAGTTCTTC. It translates to CAISESSGRYNEQFF.

The chain recombines TRBV5-1 with TRBJ2-6, with a tentative D call TRBD1 (6 bases). Germline V gives CDR1 SGHRS, CDR2 YFSETQ. The CDR3 contains 16 residues. Between the trimmed V and J ends, which lost 9 bases and 1 base, there was a span of 17 bases. The DNA of the CDR3 is TGCGCCACTAATGGGGGACACCAATCTGGGGCCAACGTCCTGACTTTC. Its protein is CATNGGHQSGANVLTF.

CDR3 sequence (DNA): TGCGCCAGTTTGGGGTTGAACACTGAAGCTTTCTTT. Protein: CASLGLNTEAFF. The chain carries TRBV10-1 and TRBJ1-1, with unresolved D. This CDR3 spans 12 amino acids. V lost 9 bases, J lost 0 bases, and 8 bases lay in between. The germline gives CDR1 WNHNN, CDR2 SYGVQD (reference sequence).

The chain uses TRBV7-6 and TRBJ1-5; D not certain. V was trimmed by 5 bases and J by 0 bases, leaving 5 bases between them. Germline CDR1 and CDR2: SGHVS and FNYEAQ. This CDR3 comprises 13 residues. The CDR3 region is CASSRGSNQPQHF. The CDR3 DNA reads TGTGCCAGCAGCCGCGGTAGCAATCAGCCCCAGCATTTT.

The CDR3 loop reads CASSSRWGSNSPLHF. The DNA for the CDR3 is TGTGCCAGCAGCTCGCGGTGGGGGTCAAATTCACCCCTCCACTTT. V usage is TRBV5-6 and J usage is TRBJ1-6; D perhaps matches TRBD1 (5 bases). V gave up 3 bases and J gave up 7 bases, with 14 bases separating them. The CDR3 totals 15 residues. Germline CDR1 SGHDT, CDR2 YYEEEE.

The V and J genes are TRBV9 and TRBJ2-3; no reliable D call. The V gene's germline CDR1 is SGDLS and CDR2 YYNGEE. The germline V and J ends were trimmed by 3 bases and 1 base, with 12 bases remaining between them. The CDR3 has 15 amino acids. The chain's CDR3 is CASSARTTGTDTQYF. CDR3 in DNA: TGTGCCAGCAGCGCACGGACCACCGGCACAGATACGCAGTATTTT.

This sequence joins TRBV29-1 and TRBJ2-2; the D gene is possibly TRBD2 (6 bases). The V end was cut by 3 bases, the J end by 5 bases, with 10 bases between. CDR1 and CDR2 from the germline V gene are SQVTM and ANQGSEA. The CDR3 extends over 13 amino acids. For the CDR3, the DNA is TGCAGCGTTGATGGGACTCCGACCGGGGAGCTGTTTTTT. Translating it yields CSVDGTPTGELFF.

The V and J genes are TRBV11-2 and TRBJ2-7; D remains unclear. Trimming pared 1 base from V and 4 bases from J, leaving 8 bases between. Germline lookup yields CDR1 SGHAT and CDR2 FQNNGV. The CDR3 is made up of 13 amino acids. CDR3 in DNA: TGTGCCAGCAGCTTAGTATCCGCTTACGAGCAGTACTTC. Protein sequence: CASSLVSAYEQYF.

The J gene is TRBJ2-5, the V gene TRBV11-2; possibly TRBD1 for D (7 bases). Deletions cut 4 bases from V and 5 bases from J, with 20 bases between. The CDR3 has 16 residues. CDR1 SGHAT and CDR2 FQNNGV come from the germline V gene. CDR3: CASSSAHRGGGETQYF. In DNA, the CDR3 is TGTGCCAGCAGCTCAGCCCACAGGGGCGGAGGGGAGACCCAGTACTTC.

The V gene is TRBV29-1, the J gene TRBJ2-5; the D is unclear. The CDR3 is 13 residues long. The V and J ends lost 4 bases and 2 bases respectively, with 11 bases between them. Germline V gene sequence: CDR1 SQVTM, CDR2 ANQGSEA. CDR3: CSVAAGRQETQYF. In DNA form, the CDR3 reads TGCAGCGTTGCGGCAGGACGGCAAGAGACCCAGTACTTC.

The rearrangement joins TRBV7-2 to TRBJ2-7; D is undetermined. The CDR3 extends over 15 amino acids. The V gene lost 4 bases and the J gene lost 3 bases, with 16 bases spanning the gap. The germline V gene encodes CDR1 SGHTA and CDR2 FQGNSA. The CDR3: CASSSRGRQSYEQYF. In DNA, the CDR3 is TGTGCCAGCAGCTCCCGTGGGCGGCAAAGCTACGAGCAGTACTTC.

In this sample, this clone turned up a few times. This chain joins TRBV7-2 and TRBJ1-4; TRBD1 agrees at 7 bases. This CDR3 spans 14 amino acids. CDR1 is SGHTA, CDR2 FQGNSA, per germline. J gave up 8 bases and V 1 base, and 4 bases lay outside the gene matches. The CDR3 coding sequence is TGTGCCAGCAGCTTAGGGACAGGAATAGAAAAACTGTTTTTT. Amino acids: CASSLGTGIEKLFF. The variable domain in full, with the rest retrieved from reference TRBV7-2 and TRBJ1-4, is GAGVSQSPSNKVTEKGKDVELRCDPISGHTALYWYRQSLGQGLEFLIYFQGNSAPDKSGLPSDRFSAERTGGSVSTLTIQRTQQEDSAVYLCASSLGTGIEKLFFGSGTQLSVL.

A note on this clone: The same CDR3 arises from other DNA sequences in this sample as well. The chain couples TRBV19 to TRBJ2-7, with D unclear. The CDR3 is made up of 12 amino acids. The germline CDR1 and CDR2 sequences are LNHDA and SQIVND (reference sequence). Deletions cut 3 bases from V and 3 bases from J, with 6 bases between. The CDR3 reads CASSIVGYEQYF. The CDR3 DNA is TGTGCCAGTAGTATTGTAGGCTACGAGCAGTACTTC.

This clone showed up just a few times. The rearrangement joins TRBV28 to TRBJ2-3, with 7 bases aligning to TRBD2. Germline V CDR1 and CDR2: MDHEN, SYDVKM. V gave up 7 bases and J gave up 3 bases; unmatched junction bases: 16. This CDR3 is built from 17 residues. CDR3 DNA sequence: TGTGCCAGCACCCCGGGGAGCGGGAAGCGTAGTACAGATACGCAGTATTTT. The encoded protein is CASTPGSGKRSTDTQYF. Drawing the rest from reference TRBV28 and TRBJ2-3, the complete variable domain is DVKVTQSSRYLVKRTGEKVFLECVQDMDHENMFWYRQDPGLGLRLIYFSYDVKMKEKGDIPEGYSVSREKKERFSLILESASTNQTSMYLCASTPGSGKRSTDTQYFGPGTRLTVL.

The chain joins TRBV5-1 to TRBJ1-1; the D gene is possibly TRBD1 (5 bases). The CDR3 length is 12 residues. Germline-derived CDR1 and CDR2 are SGHRS and YFSETQ. Trimming removed 6 bases from V and 4 bases from J, with 10 bases in between. The CDR3 loop reads CASKTGGTEAFF. The CDR3, as DNA: TGCGCCAGCAAGACGGGGGGCACTGAAGCTTTCTTT.

The chain employs TRBV14 and TRBJ2-1, with 12 bases that match TRBD2. The V gene's germline CDR1 is SGHDN and CDR2 FVKESK. The CDR3 is made up of 16 amino acids. V trimming: 6 bases; J trimming: 5 bases; junction bases outside the gene matches: 8. Here the CDR3 reads CASRYGTSGPNNEQFF. The CDR3 region has the DNA TGTGCCAGCAGGTACGGGACTAGCGGGCCCAACAATGAGCAGTTCTTC. Drawing the rest from reference TRBV14 and TRBJ2-1, the complete variable domain is EAGVTQFPSHSVIEKGQTVTLRCDPISGHDNLYWYRRVMGKEIKFLLHFVKESKQDESGMPNNRFLAERTGGTYSTLKVQPAELEDSGVYFCASRYGTSGPNNEQFFGPGTRLTVL.

The chain has TRBV29-1 and TRBJ1-2; weak D call: TRBD1 (6 bases). The CDR3 length is 13 residues. In germline, CDR1 is SQVTM, CDR2 ANQGSEA. Deletions cut 2 bases from V and 8 bases from J, with 15 bases between. The CDR3 nucleotides are TGCAGCGTTGAACCTACAGGGTACAGAGGCTACACCTTC. Its protein product is CSVEPTGYRGYTF.